This T cell receptor beta chain was sequenced for a study of blood T cell repertoires in COVID-19. In the study overall: Material from acute and convalescent COVID-19 was sourced from the United States, Italy and Spain. T cells, B-cell-depleted T cells, or PBMCs supplied cDNA or gDNA.

As originally analysed: Cell counts per sample came from amplifying reference gene primers. This table comes from immunoSEQ multiplex PCR, and its TCRdb copy is limited to in-frame clones, with some not included. Clone size and the V and J calls come from that table; the DNA yielded D and trimming. This sample has roughly 500,000 clones; approximately 83% occur once, and the top ten carry 3% to 4%. Germline V gene data show CDR1 as LNHDA and CDR2 as SQIVND (reference sequence). CDR3 length equals 14 residues. With 5 bases removed from V and 0 bases from J, the gap between germline ends came to 10 bases. This clone was recorded only once.

This receptor was obtained from a human donor in a cohort sampled during active COVID-19. The genes are TRBV19 and TRBJ1-1; D gene unclear. Sequencing was carried out using peripheral blood. CDR3 region: CASSVTNLNTEAFF. The CDR3 DNA reads as TGTGCCAGTAGTGTTACAAATTTGAACACTGAAGCTTTCTTT.